These 19 T cell receptor beta chains originate from one sample sequenced in a study of CD8 T cells in Susac syndrome. RNA amounts of about 0.45 to 1 ug underwent reverse transcription with random hexamers. Via MiXCR, TCRdb re-called the immunoSEQ multiplex PCR reads, giving one row per CDR3 protein. Here the sample spans approximately 120,000 distinct CDR3 sequences, 90% to 96% being singletons. What was sequenced was CD4+ T cells from PBMCs. The source of these receptors is a human donor in good health.

CDR3 loop: CASSLQGWRTEAFF. The CDR3 region has the DNA TGTGCCAGTAGTTTACAGGGATGGAGGACTGAAGCTTTCTTT. The gene calls are TRBV19 and TRBJ1-1, with D possibly matching TRBD1 (6 bases). CDR1 and CDR2 from the germline V gene are LNHDA and SQIVND (reference sequence). V was shortened by 5 bases and J by 5 bases, with 15 bases between the two germline ends. The CDR3 consists of 14 residues.

This chain uses TRBV6-1 with TRBJ2-7; no definite D call. Germline CDR1 is MNHNS and CDR2 is SASEGT. This CDR3 spans 14 amino acids. Between the trimmed V and J ends, which lost 4 bases and 0 bases, there was a span of 10 bases. This CDR3 is CASSVDPSSYEQYF. CDR3 bases: TGTGCCAGCAGTGTAGATCCGAGCTCCTACGAGCAGTACTTC.

There are a few counts of this clonotype. The chain links TRBV7-2 to TRBJ2-7; TRBD1 matches 7 bases. The V and J ends lost 3 bases and 2 bases, in that order; junction bases with no gene match: 7. This CDR3 contains 15 residues. In germline, CDR1 is SGHTA, CDR2 FQGNSA. The CDR3 is CASSFDRVGPYEQYF. Here the CDR3 DNA reads TGTGCCAGCAGCTTCGACAGGGTTGGGCCCTACGAGCAGTACTTC.

V gene TRBV3-1 combines with J gene TRBJ2-7, with D perhaps being TRBD1 or TRBD2 (7 bases each). The CDR3 loop spans 15 amino acids. Trimming took off 4 bases at V and 2 bases at J, with 15 bases between the two ends. Germline CDR1 reads LGHDT; CDR2 reads YNNKEL (reference sequence). The DNA of the CDR3 is TGTGCCAGCAGCCTCCGAGGGAGGGGGCCCTACGAGCAGTACTTC. Amino acids: CASSLRGRGPYEQYF.

This chain links TRBV3-1 with TRBJ1-4; 9 nucleotides line up with TRBD1. V shed 3 bases, J shed 11 bases, and the junction held 10 bases outside the gene matches. Germline values: CDR1 LGHDT, CDR2 YNNKEL (reference sequence). This CDR3 spans 15 amino acids. CDR3 sequence reads: CASSQPGQGSRKLFF. The CDR3 region has the DNA TGTGCCAGCAGCCAGCCGGGACAGGGCAGTCGGAAACTGTTTTTT.

The genes are TRBV6-1 and TRBJ2-7, with a possible D match to TRBD1 (6 bases). Germline-derived CDR1 and CDR2 are MNHNS and SASEGT. Trimming removed 7 bases from V and 3 bases from J, with 16 bases in between. CDR3 length: 14 amino acids. Here the CDR3 reads CASIQVRGGYEQYF. DNA of the CDR3: TGTGCCAGCATTCAGGTCAGGGGTGGCTACGAGCAGTACTTC.

The chain is built from TRBV20-1 and TRBJ2-7; 8 bases align to TRBD2. The CDR3 loop spans 15 amino acids. Germline V gives CDR1 DFQATT, CDR2 SNEGSKA (reference sequence). The junction had 6 bases not matched to a gene; V was cut back by 0 bases and J by 2 bases. In nucleotides, the CDR3 is TGCAGTGCTAGAGATCTCGGGGGGGCTGCCTACGAGCAGTACTTC. It encodes CSARDLGGAAYEQYF.

J is TRBJ1-1 and V is TRBV28, with D maybe TRBD1 (5 bases). Trimming took off 2 bases at V and 1 base at J, with 8 bases between the two ends. Germline-derived CDR1 and CDR2 are MDHEN and SYDVKM. There are 14 residues in the CDR3. The CDR3 DNA sequence: TGTGCCAGCAGTTTACCGCAGGGGAACACTGAAGCTTTCTTT. This translates into CASSLPQGNTEAFF.

This clonotype appeared a single time. The rearrangement uses TRBV4-2 and TRBJ2-7, with 13 bases lining up with TRBD2. The CDR3 runs to 17 residues. From germline, CDR1 is LGHNA and CDR2 YNFKEQ. With V trimmed by 4 bases and J by 2 bases, 8 bases remained unmatched. In nucleotides, the CDR3 is TGTGCCAGCAGCCTCGGACTAGCGGGGGCCGCCACCTACGAGCAGTACTTC. The encoded protein is CASSLGLAGAATYEQYF.

The rearrangement uses TRBV30 and TRBJ1-5; D possibly corresponds to TRBD1 (5 bases). Germline values: CDR1 GTSNPN, CDR2 SVGIG (reference sequence). The CDR3 covers 14 residues. V lost 3 bases and J 1 base, leaving 10 bases between the germline ends. The CDR3 loop reads CAWRGGLSNQPQHF. CDR3 DNA sequence: TGTGCCTGGAGGGGGGGTTTGAGCAATCAGCCCCAGCATTTT.

This sequence joins TRBV4-2 and TRBJ2-3; no reliable D call. Trimming pared 4 bases from V and 5 bases from J, leaving 7 bases between. Germline-derived CDR1 and CDR2 are LGHNA and YNFKEQ. CDR3 size: 12 residues. CDR3 residues: CASSPYGDTQYF. DNA of the CDR3: TGTGCCAGCAGCCCCTATGGAGATACGCAGTATTTT.

This chain links TRBV7-9 with TRBJ1-2, with a weak D call TRBD1 (5 bases). There are 13 residues in the CDR3. In germline, CDR1 is SEHNR, CDR2 FQNEAQ (reference sequence). Trimming stripped 1 base from V and 7 bases from J, with 10 bases between. DNA for the CDR3: TGTGCCAGCAGCTTAGATGGGACCGCTGGCTACACCTTC. Its protein product is CASSLDGTAGYTF.

This chain joins TRBV18 and TRBJ1-2, with TRBD1 matching 9 bases. There are 14 residues in the CDR3. The V segment lost 4 bases and the J segment 6 bases; nucleotides outside the gene matches: 6. The germline V gene encodes CDR1 KGHSH and CDR2 LQKENI. CDR3 sequence: CASSLGQGEDGYTF. In DNA, the CDR3 is TGTGCCAGCTCACTGGGACAGGGTGAAGATGGCTACACCTTC.

This clonotype has only one observation. This chain joins TRBV10-3 and TRBJ1-1, with TRBD1 as a possible D gene (6 bases). The V and J ends lost 10 bases and 0 bases respectively, with 12 bases between them. In germline, CDR1 is ENHRY, CDR2 SYGVKD. This CDR3 comprises 13 residues. In nucleotides, the CDR3 is TGTGCCAGCACCGGGACACTGAACACTGAAGCTTTCTTT. Its protein is CASTGTLNTEAFF.

The CDR3 is CSANPDGGKNIQYF. The CDR3 coding sequence is TGCAGTGCTAACCCTGACGGGGGCAAAAACATTCAGTACTTC. The chain employs TRBV20-1 and TRBJ2-4, with D possibly matching TRBD2 (6 bases). The CDR3 loop spans 14 amino acids. Looked up from germline, CDR1 is DFQATT and CDR2 is SNEGSKA (reference sequence). V lost 4 bases and J lost 3, with 13 bases in between.

This chain uses TRBV30 with TRBJ2-7; D unresolved. CDR3 length: 11 amino acids. Per germline, CDR1 GTSNPN and CDR2 SVGIG (reference sequence). V lost 3 bases and J lost 4, with 7 bases in between. CDR3 protein: CAWRTEYEQYF. The CDR3, as DNA: TGTGCCTGGAGGACCGAGTACGAGCAGTACTTC.

This chain uses TRBV20-1 with TRBJ2-7; 8 bases line up with TRBD1. V was pared by 0 bases and J by 3 bases, with 16 bases of the junction left unmatched. Per germline, CDR1 DFQATT and CDR2 SNEGSKA (reference sequence). The CDR3 has 18 amino acids. CDR3 in DNA: TGCAGTGCTAGAGACTTGCCCCTGGACAGGGAGTGGGACTACGAGCAGTACTTC. Translation: CSARDLPLDREWDYEQYF.

The chain links TRBV3-1 to TRBJ2-7, with D unclear. The CDR3 extends over 12 amino acids. CDR1 and CDR2 (germline): LGHDT, YNNKEL (reference sequence). V was pared by 2 bases and J by 0 bases, with 2 bases between. This CDR3 is CASSQTSYEQYF. The CDR3 bases are TGTGCCAGCAGCCAAACCTCCTACGAGCAGTACTTC.

The CDR3 DNA is TGCAGCTTATCTAGCGGGAGGACTCCCAATGAGCAGTTCTTC. This codes for CSLSSGRTPNEQFF. The chain uses TRBV29-1 and TRBJ2-1; 11 bases match TRBD2. Germline V lookup: CDR1 SQVTM, CDR2 ANQGSEA. The length of the CDR3 is 14 residues. V gave up 8 bases and J gave up 6 bases; unmatched junction bases: 9.